These 9 T cell receptor beta chains share one sample of origin, sequenced in a study of blood T cell repertoires in COVID-19. Generated by immunoSEQ multiplex PCR, the TCRdb table keeps only in-frame clones and is missing some. The table has 150,000 or so clones, approximately 80% seen once; the top ten hold around 0.62%. Specimen: peripheral blood. The receptors originated from a man aged 60 to 75 with acute or convalescent COVID-19.

This rearrangement joins TRBV18 to TRBJ2-1; D not certain. This CDR3 has 13 amino acids. The V end lost 1 base, the J end lost 6 bases, and 7 bases lay between the germline ends. The germline V gene has CDR1 KGHSH and CDR2 LQKENI. CDR3 region: CASSPRASNEQFF. CDR3 nucleotide sequence: TGTGCCAGCTCACCACGGGCGAGCAATGAGCAGTTCTTC.

The genes are TRBV9 and TRBJ1-3; a weak D match, TRBD1 (6 bases). Germline CDR1 reads SGDLS; CDR2 reads YYNGEE. This CDR3 spans 15 amino acids. V lost 3 bases and J lost 0, with 10 bases in between. CDR3 in amino acids: CASSAQGHSGNTIYF. In DNA form, the CDR3 reads TGTGCCAGCAGCGCACAGGGACACTCTGGAAACACCATATATTTT.

The table lists this clone with a few counts. V usage is TRBV19 and J usage is TRBJ2-6, with 7 positions matching TRBD2. The germline V gene encodes CDR1 LNHDA and CDR2 SQIVND (reference sequence). The CDR3 has 15 residues. With V trimmed by 6 bases and J by 3 bases, 5 bases remained unmatched. The CDR3 is CASSLGEGGANVLTF. CDR3 DNA sequence: TGTGCCAGTAGCCTTGGGGAGGGTGGGGCCAACGTCCTGACTTTC.

The chain is built from TRBV10-3 and TRBJ1-2; TRBD1 matches at 9 bases. Trimming took 10 bases from V and 7 from J; bases not matched to a gene: 13. In germline, CDR1 is ENHRY, CDR2 SYGVKD. The CDR3 totals 14 residues. CDR3 region: CATTETGGAGGYTF. CDR3 sequence (DNA): TGTGCCACCACCGAGACAGGGGGAGCGGGTGGCTACACCTTC.

The V and J genes are TRBV19 and TRBJ2-1; D may be TRBD2 (6 bases). This CDR3 spans 17 amino acids. The V gene lost 3 bases and the J gene lost 2 bases, with 17 bases spanning the gap. CDR1 is LNHDA, CDR2 SQIVND, per germline (reference sequence). The CDR3 DNA reads as TGTGCCAGTAGTATCGCATTTCTAGCGACCACCTACAATGAGCAGTTCTTC. Encoded protein: CASSIAFLATTYNEQFF. Complete variable domain (other parts from reference TRBV19 and TRBJ2-1): DGGITQSPKYLFRKEGQNVTLSCEQNLNHDAMYWYRQDPGQGLRLIYYSQIVNDFQKGDIAEGYSVSREKKESFPLTVTSAQKNPTAFYLCASSIAFLATTYNEQFFGPGTRLTVL.

A single count supports this clone. This chain uses TRBV11-2 with TRBJ1-5, with a possible D match to TRBD1 (6 bases). This CDR3 region has 14 residues. The germline V gene encodes CDR1 SGHAT and CDR2 FQNNGV. The V and J ends lost 3 bases and 9 bases respectively, with 15 bases between them. The CDR3 DNA follows: TGTGCCAGCAGCTTGGGGGCAGGGACGACGCCCCAGCATTTT. It translates to CASSLGAGTTPQHF.

The chain uses TRBV5-4 and TRBJ2-2; 8 bases agree with TRBD2. Per the germline V gene, CDR1 is SGHNT and CDR2 is YYREEE (reference sequence). V shed 0 bases, J shed 5 bases, and the junction held 6 bases outside the gene matches. CDR3 length: 16 residues. This CDR3 is CASSLAGGGATGELFF. CDR3 in DNA: TGTGCCAGCAGCTTGGCCGGGGGGGGCGCGACCGGGGAGCTGTTTTTT.

The chain couples TRBV2 to TRBJ2-3; 9 bases align to TRBD2. This CDR3 has 15 residues. From germline, CDR1 is SNHLY and CDR2 FYNNEI. V lost 6 bases, J lost 0 bases, and 4 bases stayed unmatched. CDR3 sequence (DNA): TGTGCCAGCAGCCAGCGGGGGGTAAGCACAGATACGCAGTATTTT. Its translation is CASSQRGVSTDTQYF.

This clone has only a few counts. The chain combines TRBV30 with TRBJ1-5; no definite D call. The CDR3 consists of 14 residues. V was clipped by 0 bases and J by 4 bases, with 10 bases between them. Germline loops: CDR1 GTSNPN, CDR2 SVGIG (reference sequence). The CDR3 coding sequence is TGTGCCTGGAGTGTCTACAGAACGAATCAGCCCCAGCATTTT. Encoded protein: CAWSVYRTNQPQHF.